This T cell receptor beta chain was obtained from a study of cytomegalovirus exposure and HLA in healthy donors. Only in-frame clones appear in the TCRdb table, and some are missing; sequencing was by immunoSEQ multiplex PCR. The table has about 180,000 clones, 85% to 90% seen once. Germline V gene lookup returns CDR1 KGHSY and CDR2 FQNENV. The CDR3 has 16 residues. V shed 4 bases and J 6 bases; nucleotides not matched to a gene: 9. Material for sequencing was PBMCs. This TCR was sampled from a woman between 25 and 40 years old in good health and CMV-seronegative. The V gene is TRBV16, the J gene TRBJ1-6; TRBD1 matches at 7 bases. DNA for the CDR3: TGTGCCAGCAGCCTCGAACCGGGACAGATTAATTCACCCCTCCACTTT. Its protein product is CASSLEPGQINSPLHF.